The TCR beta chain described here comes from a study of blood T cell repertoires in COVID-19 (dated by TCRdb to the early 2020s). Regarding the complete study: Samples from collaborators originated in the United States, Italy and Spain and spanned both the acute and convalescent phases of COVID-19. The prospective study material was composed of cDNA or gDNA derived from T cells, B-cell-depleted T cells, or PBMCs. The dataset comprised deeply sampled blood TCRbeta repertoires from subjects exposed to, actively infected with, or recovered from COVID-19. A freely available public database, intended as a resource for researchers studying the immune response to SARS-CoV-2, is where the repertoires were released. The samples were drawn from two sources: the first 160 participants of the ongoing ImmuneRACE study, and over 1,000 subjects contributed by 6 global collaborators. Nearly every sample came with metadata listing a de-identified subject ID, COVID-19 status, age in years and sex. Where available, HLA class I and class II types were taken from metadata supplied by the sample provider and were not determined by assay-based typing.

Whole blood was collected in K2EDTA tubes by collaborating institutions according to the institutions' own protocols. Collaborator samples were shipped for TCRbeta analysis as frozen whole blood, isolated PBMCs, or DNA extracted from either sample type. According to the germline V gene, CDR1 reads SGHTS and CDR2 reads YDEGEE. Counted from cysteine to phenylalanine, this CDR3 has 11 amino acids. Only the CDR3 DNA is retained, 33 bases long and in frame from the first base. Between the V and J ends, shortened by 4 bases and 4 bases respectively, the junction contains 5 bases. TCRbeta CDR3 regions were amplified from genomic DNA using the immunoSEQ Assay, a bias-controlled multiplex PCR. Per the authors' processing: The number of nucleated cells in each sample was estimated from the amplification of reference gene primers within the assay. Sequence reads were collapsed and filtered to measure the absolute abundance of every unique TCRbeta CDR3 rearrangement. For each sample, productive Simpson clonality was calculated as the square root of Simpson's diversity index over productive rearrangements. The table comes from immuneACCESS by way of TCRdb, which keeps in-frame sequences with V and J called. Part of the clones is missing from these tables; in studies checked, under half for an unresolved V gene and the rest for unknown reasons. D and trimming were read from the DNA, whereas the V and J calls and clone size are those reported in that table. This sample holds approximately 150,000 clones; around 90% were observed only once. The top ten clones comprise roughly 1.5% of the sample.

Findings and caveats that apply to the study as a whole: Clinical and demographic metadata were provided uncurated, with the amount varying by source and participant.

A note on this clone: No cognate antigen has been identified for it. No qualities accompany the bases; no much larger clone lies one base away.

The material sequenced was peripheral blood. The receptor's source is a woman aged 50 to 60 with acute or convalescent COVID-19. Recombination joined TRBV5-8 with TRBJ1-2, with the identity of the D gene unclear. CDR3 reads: CASSPGYGYTF. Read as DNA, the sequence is TGTGCCAGCAGCCCGGGCTATGGCTACACCTTC.